Listed here is a single T cell receptor beta chain. Its antigen is unidentified. Germline-derived CDR1 and CDR2 are SGHKS and YYEKEE (reference sequence). V dropped 4 bases and J dropped 9 bases, with 25 bases sitting between them. The CDR3 sequence is 16 residues long. This sample stems from a study of T cell responses to AZD1222 COVID-19 vaccine. Study findings and constraints: Clonal diversity was possibly underestimated; the donors were predominantly white British and more often female.

Pooled together were second doses at about 4 or about 12 weeks. Assay used: immunoSEQ multiplex PCR; TCRdb lists only in-frame clones, some missing. The repertoire holds some 180,000 clones, with roughly 89% as singletons. This sample comprised peripheral blood, obtained 28 days after the second AZD1222 dose. The TCR originated in an adult who received the AZD1222 COVID-19 vaccine. This sequence joins TRBV5-5 and TRBJ1-1, with a possible D match to TRBD1 (6 bases). In DNA, the CDR3 is TGTGCCAGCAGCGCGGACAGAGGGGAGAGAACACTGAAAGCTTTCTTT. Protein: CASSADRGERTLKAFF.